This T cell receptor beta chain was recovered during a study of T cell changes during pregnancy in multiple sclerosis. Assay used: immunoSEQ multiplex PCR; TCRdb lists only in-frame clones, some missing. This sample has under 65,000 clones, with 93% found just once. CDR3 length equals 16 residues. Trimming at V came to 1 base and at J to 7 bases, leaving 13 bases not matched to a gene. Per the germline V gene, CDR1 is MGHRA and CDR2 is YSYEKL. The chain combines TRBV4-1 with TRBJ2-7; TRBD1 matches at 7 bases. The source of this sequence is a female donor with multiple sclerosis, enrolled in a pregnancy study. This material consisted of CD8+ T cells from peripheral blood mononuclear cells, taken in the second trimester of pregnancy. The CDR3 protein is CASSQGGQMDLWEQYF. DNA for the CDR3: TGCGCCAGCAGCCAAGGGGGACAGATGGACCTTTGGGAGCAGTACTTC.